The entry that follows covers one TCR beta chain sequence. Its antigen is unknown. The CDR3 runs 14 residues. Trimming stripped 7 bases from V and 8 bases from J, with 23 bases between. Per germline, CDR1 SQVTM and CDR2 ANQGSEA. Primers used in a second PCR of roughly 6 to 11 cycles were a sample-barcoded 5' primer and a J-beta primer mix. TCRdb recomputed calls from the 5' RACE reads with MiXCR, one row per CDR3 protein. The sample contains over 1,500,000 distinct CDR3 sequences, around 40% of which appear only once. This sample is part of a study of blood T cells in healthy people across ages. The study's findings and limits: Higher naive T cell percentage went strongly together with higher TCR beta diversity.

This TCR was recovered from a human donor in good health. Sequenced: blood. This chain uses TRBV29-1 with TRBJ1-2; possibly TRBD1 for D (6 bases). The CDR3 DNA follows: TGCAGCGATGGGGGGCTCAGTTATCAGGGCGGCTACACCTTC. It codes for CSDGGLSYQGGYTF. The full variable domain, in which reference TRBV29-1 and TRBJ1-2 provide the parts outside the CDR3, is SAVISQKPSRDICQRGTSLTIQCQVDSQVTMMFWYRQQPGQSLTLIATANQGSEATYESGFVIDKFPISRPNLTFSTLTVSNMSPEDSSIYLCSDGGLSYQGGYTFGSGTRLTVV.